These 15 T cell receptor beta chains were sequenced from one sample in a study of T cell clonality in common variable immunodeficiency (dated by TCRdb to 2015 to 2017). The paper's findings and limits, for the study overall: Fewer deletions and N-nucleotide insertions were reportedly observed in CVID TCRbeta sequences, and highly modified clones with 13 or more V deletions were reportedly absent from CVID TCRbeta sequences.

The antigens of these receptors remain unknown. The library was made by the immunoSEQ multiplex PCR assay. As stored in TCRdb, this immuneACCESS dataset retains in-frame rearrangements with V and J assigned. A fraction of the clones does not appear; measured against another copy, unresolved V genes explain less than half of the discrepancy, and the remainder lacks a known reason. Here the sample lists just over 15,000 clones, none seen once only. 9.5% to 15% of the sample is in the top ten clones. Sequencing used peripheral blood mononuclear cells. These receptors originate from a human donor with common variable immunodeficiency.

As for this clone: The read comes to an end 3 residues before the CDR3 does, leaving the germline J gene to fill in the end. The same CDR3 arises from other DNA sequences in this sample as well. The chain employs TRBV7-8 and TRBJ2-7; D may be TRBD1 (7 bases). Looked up from germline, CDR1 is SGHVS and CDR2 is FQNEAQ. CDR3 length: 15 residues. V gave up 2 bases and J gave up 2 bases, with 13 bases separating them. This CDR3 is CASSLRQGGTYEQYF. CDR3 DNA (partial): TGTGCCAGCAGCTTACGCCAGGGGGGCACCTACGAG.

In this sample, this clone turned up a few times. The read ends 3 residues early relative to the CDR3; the germline J gene fills the gap. This chain connects TRBV5-5 to TRBJ2-7, with 8 bases fitting TRBD2. The CDR3 has 14 amino acids. Germline V gives CDR1 SGHKS, CDR2 YYEKEE (reference sequence). V dropped 2 bases and J dropped 3; count of bases not matched to a gene: 4. CDR3 sequence reads: CASSFAGGGYEQYF. CDR3 bases read: TGTGCCAGCAGCTTCGCGGGGGGCGGCTACGAG.

The table lists this clone with a few counts. The sequenced fragment ends 3 residues before the CDR3 boundary, so the rest is inferred from the germline J gene. The chain uses TRBV30 and TRBJ1-1; the D is unclear. Germline CDR1 and CDR2: GTSNPN and SVGIG (reference sequence). This CDR3 spans 13 amino acids. Trimming pared 2 bases from V and 3 bases from J, leaving 10 bases between. CDR3 sequence: CAWSSQRDTEAFF. The sequenced part of the CDR3 DNA is TGTGCCTGGAGTTCCCAAAGGGACACTGAA.

To note about this clone: The read falls 3 residues short of the CDR3 end, and the missing part is taken from the germline J gene. The V call is TRBV20-1, the J call TRBJ2-3, with D hard to call. This CDR3 has 11 residues. Germline lookup yields CDR1 DFQATT and CDR2 SNEGSKA (reference sequence). Deletions cut 6 bases from V and 5 bases from J, with 9 bases between. The CDR3 bases that were read are TGCAGTGCCCAATACATAGATACG. This translates into CSAQYIDT. In full, the CDR3 is CSAQYIDTQYF.

This clone counts as medium-sized. The read gets to within 3 residues of the CDR3 end, and the germline J gene fills in the rest. The gene calls are TRBV30 and TRBJ1-1; 7 nucleotides align to TRBD1. With 3 bases clipped from V and 0 bases from J, the junction kept 4 bases outside the gene matches. CDR3 length equals 14 residues. CDR1 GTSNPN and CDR2 SVGIG come from the germline V gene (reference sequence). The CDR3 bases that were read are TGTGCCTGGAGAGTGACAGGGATGAACACTGAA. Amino acids: CAWRVTGMNTE. The CDR3 in its entirety is CAWRVTGMNTEAFF.

This clone turned up a few times. Sequencing ends 3 residues short of the CDR3 end; the germline J gene provides the rest. The V gene is TRBV5-4, the J gene TRBJ2-7, with TRBD2 identical over 11 bases. Germline loops: CDR1 SGHNT, CDR2 YYREEE (reference sequence). This CDR3 is built from 15 residues. V gave up 3 bases and J gave up 3 bases; unmatched junction bases: 5. CDR3 DNA (partial): TGTGCCAGCAGCTCTGGGACTAGCGGAATCTACGAG. Protein: CASSSGTSGIYE. The entire CDR3 reads CASSSGTSGIYEQYF. The variable domain in full, completed from reference TRBV5-4 and TRBJ2-7, reads ETGVTQSPTHLIKTRGQQVTLRCSSQSGHNTVSWYQQALGQGPQFIFQYYREEENGRGNFPPRFSGLQFPNYSSELNVNALELDDSALYLCASSSGTSGIYEQYFGPGTRLTVT.

Worth noting for this clone: The read ends 3 residues before the CDR3 terminus; that terminus is restored from the germline J gene. J is TRBJ2-5 and V is TRBV7-2; 7 positions match TRBD1. The CDR3 covers 14 residues. The trim removed 5 bases at V and 5 bases at J, leaving 8 bases unmatched. Germline CDR1 reads SGHTA; CDR2 reads FQGNSA. The CDR3 DNA, read in part, is TGTGCCAGCAGCCCAGCCGACAGGGTGGAGACC. Translation: CASSPADRVET. The whole CDR3 protein is CASSPADRVETQYF.

Turning to this clone: Coverage ceases 3 residues before the CDR3 finishes, and the germline J gene fills in the end. The rearrangement uses TRBV7-3 and TRBJ2-1, with TRBD2 identical over 9 bases. Looked up from germline, CDR1 is SGHTA and CDR2 is FQGTGA. The CDR3 contains 16 residues. After removal of 5 bases from V and 6 bases from J, the junction contained 11 bases not matched to a gene. CDR3 protein: CASSPGVGLAGNEQFF. The CDR3 DNA, read in part, is TGTGCCAGCAGCCCTGGCGTGGGACTAGCTGGCAATGAG.

Comments on this clone: The sequence runs out 3 residues before the end of the CDR3; the remainder is reconstructed from the germline J gene. The rearrangement uses TRBV7-6 and TRBJ1-2, with D perhaps TRBD1 (6 bases). This CDR3 has 16 amino acids. Trimming took 6 bases from V and 3 from J, leaving 20 bases between them. CDR1 SGHVS and CDR2 FNYEAQ come from the germline V gene. The CDR3 is CASSPLKGHIDYGYTF. The covered CDR3 bases are TGTGCCAGCAGTCCTCTAAAGGGACACATTGACTATGGC. The full variable domain, its missing parts supplied by reference TRBV7-6 and TRBJ1-2, is GAGVSQSPRYKVTKRGQDVALRCDPISGHVSLYWYRQALGQGPEFLTYFNYEAQQDKSGLPNDRFSAERPEGSISTLTIQRTEQRDSAMYRCASSPLKGHIDYGYTFGSGTRLTVV.

This clone was seen only a few times. The read halts 3 residues ahead of the CDR3 end, with the missing end drawn from the germline J gene. V is TRBV11-2 and J is TRBJ2-3, with TRBD2 matching 9 bases. The CDR3 is 13 amino acids. Trimming cost V 5 bases and J 6 bases; bases outside gene matches: 3. Germline V gives CDR1 SGHAT, CDR2 FQNNGV. The CDR3 bases that were read are TGTGCCAGCAGCACCACTAGCGGGGATACG. Its protein product is CASSTTSGDT. The entire CDR3 reads CASSTTSGDTQYF.

This clone was counted only a few times. The read stops 3 residues short of the end of the CDR3; the missing end is completed from the germline J gene. This rearrangement joins TRBV7-9 to TRBJ2-5; D uncertain. CDR3 length: 12 amino acids. Germline CDR1 is SEHNR and CDR2 is FQNEAQ (reference sequence). Trimming pared 2 bases from V and 5 bases from J, leaving 6 bases between. CDR3 bases read: TGTGCCAGCAGCTTATCCTCTGAGACC. Translating gives CASSLSSET. The whole CDR3 protein is CASSLSSETQYF.

As concerns this clone: The read terminates 3 residues before the CDR3 end, so the remaining end is supplied by the germline J gene. The rearrangement links TRBV11-2 to TRBJ2-3, with 12 bases fitting TRBD2. CDR1 and CDR2 (germline): SGHAT, FQNNGV. The CDR3 totals 14 residues. V lost 7 bases and J lost 5; bases outside the gene matches: 4. The CDR3 region is CASNRGLAGDTQYF. The CDR3 bases that were read are TGTGCCAGCAACCGGGGACTAGCGGGAGATACG.

This clone appeared a few times. The read comes to an end 3 residues before the CDR3 does, leaving the germline J gene to fill in the end. The chain links TRBV6-1 to TRBJ2-5; 9 nucleotides agree with TRBD2. The V and J ends lost 3 bases and 4 bases, in that order; junction bases with no gene match: 6. This CDR3 has 15 amino acids. Germline CDR1 and CDR2: MNHNS and SASEGT. The CDR3 DNA, read in part, is TGTGCCAGCAGTGACTTCGTGCGGGGGGGAGAGACC. Encoded protein: CASSDFVRGGET. The CDR3 in its entirety is CASSDFVRGGETQYF.

A note on this clone: The read terminates 3 residues before the CDR3 end, so the remaining end is supplied by the germline J gene. J is TRBJ2-3 and V is TRBV20-1; 8 nucleotides agree with TRBD2. Germline CDR1 is DFQATT and CDR2 is SNEGSKA (reference sequence). This CDR3 has 15 residues. Trimming at V came to 1 base and at J to 2 bases, leaving 5 bases not matched to a gene. The CDR3 loop is CSARVGRGDTDTQYF. Incomplete CDR3 DNA: TGCAGTGCTAGAGTGGGGCGGGGGGACACAGATACG.

This clone was seen only a few times. CDR3 amino acids: CASNWGGTGELFF. CDR3 DNA (partial): TGTGCCAGTAACTGGGGGGGCACCGGGGAG. The rearrangement uses TRBV19 and TRBJ2-2; the match to TRBD2 covers 7 bases. The missing CDR3 end, 3 residues past where the read stops, is filled in from the germline J gene. The CDR3 length is 13 residues. Germline lookup yields CDR1 LNHDA and CDR2 SQIVND (reference sequence). V dropped 7 bases and J dropped 4; count of bases not matched to a gene: 3.